What follows is one TCR beta chain and its context. Using immunoSEQ multiplex PCR, the repertoire was profiled, and TCRdb retains in-frame clones only, with some absent. The data show around 200,000 clones, roughly 91% seen once. The germline V gene encodes CDR1 SNHLY and CDR2 FYNNEI. The V segment lost 4 bases and the J segment 2 bases; nucleotides outside the gene matches: 2. The CDR3 spans 16 residues. This specimen comes from a study of control samples from healthy donors and cancer patients. The TCR comes from a man younger than 35 in good health. Sample: blood. The chain uses TRBV2 and TRBJ1-6, with 10 bases matching TRBD1. Here the CDR3 reads CASSGTGGTYNSPLHF. The CDR3 nucleotides are TGTGCCAGCAGTGGGACAGGGGGAACCTATAATTCACCCCTCCACTTT.